Presented here are 21 T cell receptor beta chains from one specimen sequenced in a study of blood T cell repertoires in COVID-19. Sequencing used immunoSEQ multiplex PCR; TCRdb keeps in-frame clones, though not all of them. Here the sample spans about 260,000 clones, around 78% being singletons. The specimen was peripheral blood. These receptors all stem from a man between 60 and 75 years old who had recovered from COVID-19.

CDR3 bases: TGCAGCGCAACATTCTTAGCGGGAGGTCGCACAGATACGCAGTATTTT. Amino acids: CSATFLAGGRTDTQYF. This chain links TRBV29-1 with TRBJ2-3; 10 bases map to TRBD2. The V gene end was trimmed by 7 bases and the J gene end by 1 base; junction bases not matched to a gene: 11. CDR1 is SQVTM and CDR2 is ANQGSEA in the germline V gene. The length of the CDR3 is 16 residues.

This clone appeared once. V is TRBV29-1 and J is TRBJ1-1, with 8 bases lining up with TRBD1. V shed 8 bases and J 5 bases; nucleotides not matched to a gene: 13. The CDR3 is 14 residues long. Germline lookup yields CDR1 SQVTM and CDR2 ANQGSEA. DNA for the CDR3: TGCAGCTCCCGAAGGACGACAGGGGATACTGAAGCTTTCTTT. Translated, it gives CSSRRTTGDTEAFF. Full variable domain (missing parts from reference TRBV29-1 and TRBJ1-1): SAVISQKPSRDICQRGTSLTIQCQVDSQVTMMFWYRQQPGQSLTLIATANQGSEATYESGFVIDKFPISRPNLTFSTLTVSNMSPEDSSIYLCSSRRTTGDTEAFFGQGTRLTVV.

This clone showed up just once. This chain links TRBV4-2 with TRBJ2-1, with TRBD2 matching over 8 bases. The CDR3 is made up of 16 amino acids. J gave up 5 bases and V 0 bases, and 6 bases lay outside the gene matches. CDR1 is LGHNA and CDR2 is YNFKEQ in the germline V gene. Written as DNA, the CDR3 is TGTGCCAGCAGCCAAGAATTTTCGGGGGGGGACAATGAGCAGTTCTTC. This gives the protein CASSQEFSGGDNEQFF.

This clone was seen once. Written as DNA, the CDR3 is TGCGCCAGCAGCGCGAAAGATACGCAGTATTTT. It is translated as CASSAKDTQYF. This chain links TRBV5-1 with TRBJ2-3; D gene unclear. The V and J ends lost 4 bases and 5 bases respectively, with 5 bases between them. Germline V CDR1 and CDR2: SGHRS, YFSETQ. CDR3 length: 11 residues. The full variable domain, its missing parts supplied by reference TRBV5-1 and TRBJ2-3, is KAGVTQTPRYLIKTRGQQVTLSCSPISGHRSVSWYQQTPGQGLQFLFEYFSETQRNKGNFPGRFSGRQFSNSRSEMNVSTLELGDSALYLCASSAKDTQYFGPGTRLTVL.

The chain carries TRBV3-1 (or the pseudogene TRBV3-2) and TRBJ1-2; 7 nucleotides agree with TRBD1. CDR3 size: 15 residues. V lost 4 bases, J lost 1 base, and 6 bases stayed unmatched. The germline V gene has CDR1 LGHDT and CDR2 YNNKEL (reference sequence). The CDR3: CASSPRTGDNYGYTF. The CDR3 DNA follows: TGTGCCAGCAGCCCCCGGACAGGAGATAACTATGGCTACACCTTC.

This clone was observed a few times. The chain uses TRBV5-5 and TRBJ2-7; 8 bases match TRBD1. The CDR3 loop spans 15 amino acids. With 0 bases clipped from V and 3 bases from J, the junction kept 5 bases outside the gene matches. CDR1 and CDR2 from the germline V gene are SGHKS and YYEKEE (reference sequence). CDR3 DNA: TGTGCCAGCAGCTTGGCCCAGGACAGGGTCTACGAGCAGTACTTC. Its translation: CASSLAQDRVYEQYF.

V is TRBV4-1 and J is TRBJ1-6; the D gene is possibly TRBD1 (5 bases). Germline V gene lookup returns CDR1 MGHRA and CDR2 YSYEKL. With 2 bases removed from V and 5 bases from J, the gap between germline ends came to 7 bases. The CDR3 totals 14 residues. CDR3 DNA sequence: TGCGCCAGCAGCCAATTCAGGGATAATTCACCCCTCCACTTT. Its protein product is CASSQFRDNSPLHF.

This clone occurred once. This chain joins TRBV6-1 and TRBJ2-2; D gene unclear. V gave up 1 base and J gave up 2 bases, with 8 bases separating them. Germline V gene sequence: CDR1 MNHNS, CDR2 SASEGT. The CDR3 is made up of 15 amino acids. CDR3 amino acids: CASSEVVLNTGELFF. For the CDR3, the DNA is TGTGCCAGCAGTGAAGTGGTACTAAACACCGGGGAGCTGTTTTTT.

The CDR3 nucleotides read TGTGCCAGTAGTATTTCCGGACAGGGCCCCTACAATGAGCAGTTCTTC. Amino acid sequence: CASSISGQGPYNEQFF. The rearrangement uses TRBV19 and TRBJ2-1; 8 positions agree with TRBD1. V dropped 3 bases and J dropped 2; count of bases not matched to a gene: 6. In germline, CDR1 is LNHDA, CDR2 SQIVND (reference sequence). The CDR3 length is 16 residues. Using reference TRBV19 and TRBJ2-1 for the parts outside the CDR3, the full variable domain is DGGITQSPKYLFRKEGQNVTLSCEQNLNHDAMYWYRQDPGQGLRLIYYSQIVNDFQKGDIAEGYSVSREKKESFPLTVTSAQKNPTAFYLCASSISGQGPYNEQFFGPGTRLTVL.

The chain uses TRBV4-1 and TRBJ2-5; D call uncertain. From germline, CDR1 is MGHRA and CDR2 YSYEKL. Trimming removed 3 bases at V and 0 bases at J, with 5 bases between. CDR3 length: 13 amino acids. CDR3 nucleotide sequence: TGCGCCAGCAGCCACCAATACCAAGAGACCCAGTACTTC. The encoded protein is CASSHQYQETQYF.

This chain joins TRBV6-5 and TRBJ2-7; 7 bases agree with TRBD1. Trimming took 5 bases from V and 0 from J; bases not matched to a gene: 7. The CDR3 runs 15 residues. Germline CDR1 is MNHEY and CDR2 is SVGAGI. In DNA, the CDR3 is TGTGCCAGCAGTAAGGGGACAGCTTACTCCTACGAGCAGTACTTC. This gives the protein CASSKGTAYSYEQYF.

The chain combines TRBV21-1 with TRBJ1-6; the D call in the table, TRBD1, was not verified against the DNA. TRBV21-1 is deemed a pseudogene. CDR3 size: 16 residues. Here the CDR3 reads CASSAKQRRLNSPLHF. CDR3 sequence (DNA): TGTGCCAGCAGCGCCAAACAGAGACGATTGAATTCACCCCTCCACTTT.

The chain couples TRBV13 to TRBJ2-2, with TRBD1 matching over 7 bases. CDR1 is PRHDT and CDR2 is FYEKMQ in the germline V gene (reference sequence). V lost 3 bases to trimming and J lost 4 bases; unmatched junction nucleotides: 5. The CDR3 spans 15 residues. The CDR3, as DNA: TGTGCCAGCAGCTTCACCGGGACAGCCACCGGGGAGCTGTTTTTT. It encodes CASSFTGTATGELFF.

The chain has TRBV4-1 and TRBJ2-7, with 9 bases identical to TRBD2. Germline CDR1 reads MGHRA; CDR2 reads YSYEKL. V lost 0 bases, J lost 3 bases, and 3 bases stayed unmatched. This CDR3 spans 15 amino acids. The CDR3 DNA follows: TGCGCCAGCAGCCAAGAGGGGCGGGAGGGCTACGAGCAGTACTTC. Translation: CASSQEGREGYEQYF.

Comment on this clone: One end of the junction is discordant with germline, which a read error may explain. The chain carries TRBV6-1 and TRBJ2-3; 8 nucleotides match TRBD1. This CDR3 has 15 amino acids. Per germline, CDR1 MNHNS and CDR2 SASEGT. For the CDR3, the DNA is TGTGCCAGCAGGGAAGACAGGGGTAGCACAGATACGCAGTATTTT. Encoded protein: CASREDRGSTDTQYF.

With regard to this clone: Other DNA sequences within the sample encode an identical CDR3. The chain carries TRBV5-4 and TRBJ2-5, with D perhaps matching TRBD1 (6 bases). There are 13 residues in the CDR3. Germline CDR1 and CDR2: SGHNT and YYREEE (reference sequence). V shed 4 bases and J shed 2 bases, with 9 bases lying between them. CDR3 sequence: CASSPDRQETQYF. The CDR3 bases are TGTGCCAGCAGCCCCGACAGGCAAGAGACCCAGTACTTC.

V usage is TRBV15 and J usage is TRBJ1-6; D may be TRBD1 (6 bases). The V end lost 10 bases, the J end lost 6 bases, and 16 bases lay between the germline ends. The CDR3 is made up of 14 amino acids. In germline, CDR1 is LNHNV, CDR2 YYDKDF (reference sequence). CDR3 protein: CAIHAGGVNSPLHF. As DNA, the CDR3 is TGTGCCATCCATGCGGGGGGCGTTAATTCACCCCTCCACTTT.

V is TRBV5-4 and J is TRBJ1-1, with a weak D call TRBD1 (5 bases). The germline V gene encodes CDR1 SGHNT and CDR2 YYREEE (reference sequence). V lost 0 bases and J 5 bases, leaving 11 bases between the germline ends. This CDR3 comprises 14 residues. The CDR3 protein is CASSLGQGGTEAFF. The CDR3 coding sequence is TGTGCCAGCAGCTTGGGGCAGGGAGGGACTGAAGCTTTCTTT.

V gene TRBV9 combines with J gene TRBJ2-1, with 7 bases aligning to TRBD1. The germline CDR1 and CDR2 sequences are SGDLS and YYNGEE. J lost 10 bases, V lost 0 bases, and 7 bases had no gene match. The CDR3 covers 14 residues. The CDR3 loop is CASSVATGTEEQFF. In DNA form, the CDR3 reads TGTGCCAGCAGCGTAGCTACGGGGACAGAAGAGCAGTTCTTC.

The chain recombines TRBV20-1 with TRBJ2-4, with 7 bases fitting TRBD2. V was clipped by 3 bases and J by 0 bases; unmatched bases: 5. CDR1 is DFQATT and CDR2 is SNEGSKA in the germline V gene (reference sequence). The CDR3 extends over 15 amino acids. The CDR3 is CSASGGRVAKNIQYF. The DNA of the CDR3 is TGCAGTGCTAGTGGTGGGAGGGTAGCCAAAAACATTCAGTACTTC.

The genes are TRBV7-6 and TRBJ2-7; 8 bases fit TRBD2. V lost 1 base to trimming and J lost 12 bases; unmatched junction nucleotides: 11. Germline CDR1 SGHVS, CDR2 FNYEAQ. The CDR3 has 14 amino acids. The CDR3: CASSLESGRRVMYF. CDR3 sequence (DNA): TGTGCCAGCAGCTTAGAAAGCGGGAGAAGGGTAATGTACTTC.